The T cell receptor (beta chain) under discussion was sequenced for a study of shared clonotypes between healthy human individuals. About the research overall: Aged between 18 and 49, the donors were a couple of women and three men. Overall study findings and caveats: Sequencing depth was predicted to influence how clonotypes are shared among donors.

The J segment lost 9 bases and the V segment lost 4 bases, leaving 5 bases of the junction unmatched. The length of the CDR3 is 12 residues. Germline-derived CDR1 and CDR2 are SGHNT and YYREEE (reference sequence). Profiled with immunoSEQ multiplex PCR; TCRdb holds only in-frame clones, not every one. Counted here are approximately 440,000 clones, 60% to 80% occurring once; the ten biggest clones make up 9.5% to 15%. With respect to this clone: Its antigen is as yet unknown.

Study donors comprised healthy, HIV-negative adults devoid of recent acute infection or vaccination. For genomic DNA, unsorted samples relied on tens of millions of PBMCs. The TCR comes from a woman between 40 and 50 years old in good health. Some clones in this sample may be carry-over from other donors' samples. The sequencing input was PBMCs. The chain joins TRBV5-4 to TRBJ1-2; TRBD1 aligns across 8 bases. CDR3 protein: CASSPGTGSYTF. CDR3 sequence (DNA): TGTGCCAGCAGCCCCGGGACAGGAAGCTACACCTTC.